The rows below give T cell receptor beta chains drawn from one sample of a study of beta chain features in type 1 diabetes. Repertoires were generated with immunoSEQ multiplex PCR, while TCRdb's copy carries only in-frame clones and drops some. The profile covers around 240,000 clones, with around 68% appearing a single time and approximately 0.05% taken by the ten largest. The sample comprised naive CD4+ T cells from blood. The receptors here all came from a man aged 30-40 years in good health. Both conserved end residues are part of each CDR3. The order of the fields is V gene, clone size, CDR3 length, J gene, CDR3 protein. Where a row states a size, it is once, few, many or the class of an expanded clone; other rows omit it.

TRBV29-1	NA	12	TRBJ1-1	CSVGQGNTEAFF
TRBV14	NA	15	TRBJ1-2	CASSPGAATNYGYTF
TRBV4-3	NA	14	TRBJ2-3	CASSQGGGVDTQYF
TRBV11-2	NA	12	TRBJ2-3	CASSPNTDTQYF
TRBV30	NA	14	TRBJ2-2	CAWRVPGEAGELFF
TRBV9	NA	13	TRBJ2-1	CASSSGRNNEQFF
TRBV28	NA	12	TRBJ2-1	CASSSAYNEQFF
TRBV28	few	13	TRBJ2-5	CASSFRSKETQYF
TRBV30	NA	13	TRBJ1-5	CAWSVRLGQPQHF
TRBV29-1	NA	12	TRBJ2-5	CSAGQASETQYF
TRBV5-1	NA	15	TRBJ1-6	CASSLAGGDRSPLHF
TRBV9	NA	14	TRBJ2-1	CASSVAGYYNEQFF
TRBV2	NA	15	TRBJ2-5	CASSEQGQPEETQYF
TRBV4-3	NA	14	TRBJ2-3	CASSQGAGGDTQYF
TRBV29-1	NA	15	TRBJ2-1	CSVDGAVDSYNEQFF
TRBV29-1	once	14	TRBJ2-5	CSARASGVQETQYF
TRBV29-1	few	14	TRBJ2-1	CSVEALLVPREQFF
TRBV7-9	NA	11	TRBJ2-5	CASSFSETQYF
TRBV21-1	few	14	TRBJ2-4	CASTLSSSWNIQYF
TRBV30	NA	11	TRBJ2-1	CAWTGYNEQFF
TRBV6-6	NA	13	TRBJ2-1	CASSYYGYNEQFF
TRBV25-1	NA	14	TRBJ1-2	CASSERAGGYGYTF
TRBV29-1	NA	14	TRBJ2-3	CSVENRLHTDTQYF
TRBV30	NA	13	TRBJ2-5	CAWTRGRQETQYF
TRBV30	once	12	TRBJ2-7	CAWSGRDREQYF
TRBV5-1	NA	15	TRBJ2-3	CASSLAGPAPDTQYF
TRBV4-1	NA	15	TRBJ2-1	CASSQLGQSYNEQFF
TRBV4-3	NA	15	TRBJ2-1	CASSQAGTGFDEQFF
TRBV20-1	NA	11	TRBJ1-2	CSARKGQVITF